The next 21 T cell receptor beta chains were all read from a single sample in a study of T cells in tumors and immune-related adverse events (dated by TCRdb to 2020 to 2023). The treatment or condition label corresponds to: nivolumab (PD-1 blockade) given before sampling. Library prep was done by the immunoSEQ multiplex PCR assay. The immuneACCESS repertoire file appears here via TCRdb, limited to in-frame rearrangements. These files lack a portion of the clones; in checked studies, under half of the deficit traces to unresolved V genes, and the cause of the others is not known. Recorded for this sample are 5,100 or so clones; about 61% of them occurred a single time. Of the sample, about 6% is held by the ten largest clones. Sequencing used gut tissue, obtained from a patient treated with anti-PD-1 therapy. Receptor source: a female donor with metastatic renal cell carcinoma.

The gene calls are TRBV2 and TRBJ2-3; D unresolved. The CDR3 loop spans 15 amino acids. Germline lookup yields CDR1 SNHLY and CDR2 FYNNEI. V was shortened by 6 bases and J by 2 bases, with 15 bases between the two germline ends. CDR3 residues: CASRRLAGVTDTQYF. The CDR3 bases are TGTGCCAGCAGAAGACTTGCCGGCGTCACAGATACGCAGTATTTT.

The chain employs TRBV11-2 and TRBJ2-7; 7 bases agree with TRBD1. V shed 5 bases and J 0 bases; nucleotides not matched to a gene: 4. Germline assignment: CDR1 SGHAT and CDR2 FQNNGV. CDR3 length: 14 amino acids. This chain's CDR3 is CASSHRQGSYEQYF. Written as DNA, the CDR3 is TGTGCCAGCAGCCACAGACAGGGCTCCTACGAGCAGTACTTC.

The chain combines TRBV4-1 with TRBJ2-1; 9 bases fit TRBD2. J gave up 8 bases and V 3 bases, and 11 bases lay outside the gene matches. This CDR3 has 16 residues. Germline-derived CDR1 and CDR2 are MGHRA and YSYEKL. CDR3 in amino acids: CASSQGGGAFLDEQFF. The CDR3 nucleotides are TGCGCCAGCAGCCAGGGCGGGGGGGCCTTTCTGGATGAGCAGTTCTTC.

The rearrangement links TRBV11-2 to TRBJ2-1, with D possibly TRBD2 on 6 matching bases. CDR1 and CDR2 from the germline V gene are SGHAT and FQNNGV. The CDR3 contains 14 residues. V gave up 6 bases and J gave up 6 bases, with 15 bases separating them. As DNA, the CDR3 is TGTGCCAGCAGTCTCCAGCGGGCATCCAATGAGCAGTTCTTC. It codes for CASSLQRASNEQFF.

The gene calls are TRBV5-6 and TRBJ2-1; tentative D call: TRBD1 (5 bases). V lost 1 base and J lost 0, with 11 bases in between. Per germline, CDR1 SGHDT and CDR2 YYEEEE. The length of the CDR3 is 16 residues. The CDR3 DNA reads TGTGCCAGCAGCTTGAAGGGGTCAGGCTCCTACAATGAGCAGTTCTTC. Translated: CASSLKGSGSYNEQFF.

The CDR3 spells CATGLAGDNEQFF. Here the CDR3 DNA reads TGTGCCACAGGACTAGCGGGAGACAATGAGCAGTTCTTC. This chain connects TRBV19 to TRBJ2-1, with 13 bases that match TRBD2. Germline CDR1 is LNHDA and CDR2 is SQIVND (reference sequence). Trimming cost V 10 bases and J 5 bases; bases outside gene matches: 2. This CDR3 has 13 residues.

The V call is TRBV28, the J call TRBJ2-2; 8 bases are shared with TRBD1. In germline, CDR1 is MDHEN, CDR2 SYDVKM. With V trimmed by 6 bases and J by 1 base, 7 bases remained unmatched. The CDR3 length is 16 residues. CDR3 nucleotides: TGTGCCAGCAGCCCGTCCGGGACAGGGAACACCGGGGAGCTGTTTTTT. Its translation is CASSPSGTGNTGELFF.

The gene calls are TRBV4-1 and TRBJ2-1, with 9 nucleotides matching TRBD2. The V gene end was trimmed by 1 base and the J gene end by 13 bases; junction bases not matched to a gene: 23. Germline V gives CDR1 MGHRA, CDR2 YSYEKL. The CDR3 contains 19 residues. The CDR3: CASSQVGGRGLSDTPPQFF. CDR3 in DNA: TGCGCCAGCAGCCAAGTAGGCGGGAGGGGGCTCTCGGACACTCCCCCACAGTTCTTC.

This clone is medium-sized. The chain recombines TRBV7-2 with TRBJ1-3; D remains unclear. Per the germline V gene, CDR1 is SGHTA and CDR2 is FQGNSA. Trimming stripped 4 bases from V and 1 base from J, with 11 bases between. There are 15 residues in the CDR3. The CDR3 nucleotides read TGTGCCAGCAGCTCACAGTCGGGGTCTGGAAACACCATATATTTT. Translation: CASSSQSGSGNTIYF.

The chain has TRBV2 and TRBJ1-2; the match to TRBD1 covers 8 bases. The V and J ends lost 0 bases and 5 bases, in that order; junction bases with no gene match: 5. This CDR3 region has 15 residues. Germline V lookup: CDR1 SNHLY, CDR2 FYNNEI. This CDR3 is CASSEAQGAIYGYTF. Written as DNA, the CDR3 is TGTGCCAGCAGTGAAGCCCAGGGGGCTATTTATGGCTACACCTTC.

The J gene is TRBJ2-5, the V gene TRBV6-1; 8 bases are a match to TRBD2. Germline trimming cut 2 bases from V and 2 bases from J; bases unmatched to any gene: 7. Germline values: CDR1 MNHNS, CDR2 SASEGT. The CDR3 is 16 residues long. The CDR3 DNA is TGTGCCAGCAGTGAACCGGGACTAGGAGGGCAAGAGACCCAGTACTTC. This translates into CASSEPGLGGQETQYF.

This clone was seen just once. Here the CDR3 reads CASTTDRGHYQPQHF. CDR3 sequence (DNA): TGTGCCAGCACCACCGACAGGGGGCACTATCAGCCCCAGCATTTT. The genes are TRBV2 and TRBJ1-5; 10 bases fit TRBD1. CDR1 SNHLY and CDR2 FYNNEI come from the germline V gene. The CDR3 has 15 amino acids. V was clipped by 7 bases and J by 5 bases; unmatched bases: 8.

V usage is TRBV6-6 and J usage is TRBJ2-3; D gene unclear. Germline V gives CDR1 MNHNY, CDR2 SVGAGI (reference sequence). There are 13 residues in the CDR3. V was trimmed by 2 bases and J by 9 bases, leaving 12 bases between them. DNA for the CDR3: TGTGCCAGCAGTTACAAGCAGCACTCGACGCAGTATTTT. Residues: CASSYKQHSTQYF.

This clone was seen only a few times. The chain recombines TRBV19 with TRBJ1-2; maybe TRBD1 (5 bases). The V end lost 4 bases, the J end lost 2 bases, and 14 bases lay between the germline ends. CDR1 and CDR2 from the germline V gene are LNHDA and SQIVND (reference sequence). The CDR3 runs to 15 residues. Written as DNA, the CDR3 is TGTGCCAGTAGTAACTTACGGCGGGACAACTATGGCTACACCTTC. Encoded protein: CASSNLRRDNYGYTF.

This chain joins TRBV6-1 and TRBJ1-2; D possibly corresponds to TRBD1 (5 bases). This CDR3 comprises 14 residues. Germline CDR1 and CDR2: MNHNS and SASEGT. Trimming pared 5 bases from V and 4 bases from J, leaving 14 bases between. CDR3 DNA sequence: TGTGCCAGCAGTTCCTTGGGACGGACCTATGGCTACACCTTC. Translation gives CASSSLGRTYGYTF.

The gene calls are TRBV19 and TRBJ2-7; 11 bases agree with TRBD1. The CDR3 consists of 17 residues. V lost 6 bases and J lost 0; bases outside the gene matches: 10. The germline gives CDR1 LNHDA, CDR2 SQIVND (reference sequence). CDR3 bases: TGTGCCAGTAGCTTCCCTCGCGGGACAGGGGGCTCCTACGAGCAGTACTTC. The encoded protein is CASSFPRGTGGSYEQYF.

V gene TRBV10-3 combines with J gene TRBJ2-7; D is unresolved. CDR3 length equals 14 residues. Germline V gene data show CDR1 as ENHRY and CDR2 as SYGVKD. Trimming took 2 bases from V and 0 from J, leaving 8 bases between them. The CDR3 sequence is CAISEPGGSYEQYF. CDR3 in DNA: TGTGCCATCAGTGAGCCAGGTGGCTCCTACGAGCAGTACTTC.

In this sample, this clone turned up a few times. Other DNA sequences from this sample encode an identical CDR3 as well. The chain joins TRBV7-2 to TRBJ2-3; the D is unclear. Looked up from germline, CDR1 is SGHTA and CDR2 is FQGNSA. The CDR3 contains 13 residues. V was pared by 1 base and J by 3 bases, with 5 bases between. The CDR3 DNA is TGTGCCAGCAGCTTAGTGGGAACAGATACGCAGTATTTT. It specifies CASSLVGTDTQYF.

V gene TRBV29-1 combines with J gene TRBJ2-5, with 11 positions matching TRBD2. The CDR3 is 16 amino acids. Per germline, CDR1 SQVTM and CDR2 ANQGSEA. After removal of 8 bases from V and 1 base from J, the junction contained 12 bases not matched to a gene. The DNA for the CDR3 is TGCAGCCACTCGAGAGGACTAGCGGGTCTCCAAGAGACCCAGTACTTC. Protein: CSHSRGLAGLQETQYF.

This clone occurred a few times. V gene TRBV6-1 combines with J gene TRBJ1-5, with no clear D. The CDR3 length is 13 residues. Germline V gene lookup returns CDR1 MNHNS and CDR2 SASEGT. Trimming shortened V by 2 bases and J by 5 bases, and 7 bases separated the two germline ends. CDR3 sequence reads: CASSELPYQPQHF. As DNA, the CDR3 is TGTGCCAGCAGTGAACTCCCCTATCAGCCCCAGCATTTT.

This CDR3 is CASSIGAPTEAFF. CDR3 DNA: TGTGCCAGTAGTATCGGGGCTCCCACTGAAGCTTTCTTT. The chain recombines TRBV19 with TRBJ1-1; D is possibly TRBD1 (5 bases). V was cut by 3 bases and J by 4 bases, with 9 bases left in between. The CDR3 is made up of 13 amino acids. CDR1 and CDR2 from the germline V gene are LNHDA and SQIVND (reference sequence).